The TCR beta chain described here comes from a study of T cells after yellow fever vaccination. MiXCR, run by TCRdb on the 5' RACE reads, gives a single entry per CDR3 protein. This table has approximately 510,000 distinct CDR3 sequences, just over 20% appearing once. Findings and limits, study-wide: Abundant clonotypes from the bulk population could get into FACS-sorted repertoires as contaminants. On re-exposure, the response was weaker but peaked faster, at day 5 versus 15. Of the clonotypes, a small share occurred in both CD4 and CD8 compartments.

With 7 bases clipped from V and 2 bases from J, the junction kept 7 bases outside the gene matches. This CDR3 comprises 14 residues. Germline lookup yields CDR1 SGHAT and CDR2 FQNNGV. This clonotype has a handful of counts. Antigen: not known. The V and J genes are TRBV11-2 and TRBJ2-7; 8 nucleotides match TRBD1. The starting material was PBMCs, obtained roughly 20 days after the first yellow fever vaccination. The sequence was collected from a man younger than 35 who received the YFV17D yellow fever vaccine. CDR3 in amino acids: CASTPTGVAYEQYF. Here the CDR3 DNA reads TGTGCCAGCACCCCGACAGGGGTGGCCTACGAGCAGTACTTC. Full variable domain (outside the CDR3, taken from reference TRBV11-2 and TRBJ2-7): EAGVAQSPRYKIIEKRQSVAFWCNPISGHATLYWYQQILGQGPKLLIQFQNNGVVDDSQLPKDRFSAERLKGVDSTLKIQPAKLEDSAVYLCASTPTGVAYEQYFGPGTRLTVT.